The 5 T cell receptor beta chains given below trace back to one sample, sequenced in a study of cytomegalovirus exposure and HLA in healthy donors. Primers: 60 Vbeta forward and 13 Jbeta reverse. Generated by immunoSEQ multiplex PCR, the TCRdb table keeps only in-frame clones and is missing some. The data contain about 190,000 clones, approximately 75% of them singletons. Sample: PBMCs. Receptors were obtained from a man aged 25-45 years in good health and CMV-seropositive.

The gene calls are TRBV2 and TRBJ1-2; D uncertain. The CDR3 is 14 amino acids. The germline V gene encodes CDR1 SNHLY and CDR2 FYNNEI. The germline V and J ends were trimmed by 1 base and 5 bases, with 11 bases remaining between them. For the CDR3, the DNA is TGTGCCAGCAGTGAAGGAGCGAGGGCGTATGGCTACACCTTC. Translation: CASSEGARAYGYTF.

The J gene is TRBJ1-1, the V gene TRBV5-1; D call uncertain. V was pared by 0 bases and J by 0 bases, with 6 bases between. Germline V gene data show CDR1 as SGHRS and CDR2 as YFSETQ. The CDR3 loop spans 14 amino acids. In DNA form, the CDR3 reads TGCGCCAGCAGCTTGGCCGGGATGAACACTGAAGCTTTCTTT. Amino acids: CASSLAGMNTEAFF.

V gene TRBV4-3 combines with J gene TRBJ2-1, with a possible D match to TRBD2 (6 bases). Trimming removed 3 bases at V and 9 bases at J, with 6 bases between. Germline CDR1 and CDR2: LGHNA and YSLEER. This CDR3 region has 11 residues. This CDR3 reads CASSQGGEQFF. CDR3 coding DNA: TGCGCCAGCAGCCAGGGGGGTGAGCAGTTCTTC.

The gene calls are TRBV30 and TRBJ2-6; TRBD2 might be the D (5 bases). With 1 base removed from V and 0 bases from J, the gap between germline ends came to 10 bases. CDR3 length: 16 residues. From germline, CDR1 is GTSNPN and CDR2 SVGIG (reference sequence). The CDR3, as DNA: TGTGCCTGGAGTGAGAGCGGTTCCTCTGGGGCCAACGTCCTGACTTTC. Its protein product is CAWSESGSSGANVLTF.

This chain links TRBV5-4 with TRBJ2-1; 14 nucleotides agree with TRBD2. The J segment lost 6 bases and the V segment lost 3 bases, leaving 11 bases of the junction unmatched. The CDR3 sequence is 18 residues long. Germline V gene sequence: CDR1 SGHNT, CDR2 YYREEE (reference sequence). CDR3 region: CASSSGTSGSWVGNEQFF. CDR3 DNA sequence: TGTGCCAGCAGCTCTGGGACTAGCGGGAGCTGGGTGGGCAATGAGCAGTTCTTC.